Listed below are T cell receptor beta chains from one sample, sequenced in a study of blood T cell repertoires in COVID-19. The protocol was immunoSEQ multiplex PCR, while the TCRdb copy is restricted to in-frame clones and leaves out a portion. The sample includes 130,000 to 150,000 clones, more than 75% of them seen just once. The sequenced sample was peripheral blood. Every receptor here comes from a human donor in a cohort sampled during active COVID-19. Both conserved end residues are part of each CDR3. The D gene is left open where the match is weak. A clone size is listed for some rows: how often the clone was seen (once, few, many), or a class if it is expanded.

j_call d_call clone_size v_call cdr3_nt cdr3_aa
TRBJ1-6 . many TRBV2 TGTGCCAGCAGTGGGACTCCCAACCCAAATTCACCCCTCCACTTT CASSGTPNPNSPLHF
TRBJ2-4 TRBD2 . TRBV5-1 TGCGCCAGCAGCTTGGTGGCTAGCGGGGCAGACCCCGAAGGCCCCGTAGCCAAAAACATTCAGTACTTC CASSLVASGADPEGPVAKNIQYF
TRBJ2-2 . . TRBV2 TGTGCCAGCACAACGAACACCGGGGAGCTGTTTTTT CASTTNTGELFF
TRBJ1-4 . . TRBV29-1 TGCAGCGTTGAAGATATCAAGCAGGGGCCAGTCCTATTTTTT CSVEDIKQGPVLFF
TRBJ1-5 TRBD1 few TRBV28 TGTGCCAGCAGCAAACGGACAGGGATCGGGTATAGCAATCAGCCCCAGCATTTT CASSKRTGIGYSNQPQHF
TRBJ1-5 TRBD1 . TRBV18 TGTGCCAGCTCACCCTCGGACAGGGCTCAGCCCCAGCATTTT CASSPSDRAQPQHF
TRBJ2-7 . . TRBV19 TGTGCCAGTAGTCCCATAACCTCATCCAACTACTACGAGCAGTACTTC CASSPITSSNYYEQYF
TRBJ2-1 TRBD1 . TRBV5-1 TGCGCCAGCAGCTTGGCGTGGGGACAGGGGCCCGGGGATGAGCAGTTCTTC CASSLAWGQGPGDEQFF
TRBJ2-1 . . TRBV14 TGTGCCAGCAGCCAAGAAGGGACAAGGAGAGGGCCCGAGCAGTTCTTC CASSQEGTRRGPEQFF
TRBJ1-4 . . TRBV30 TGTGCCTGGTCCACAGGAGTTGCAACTAATGAAAAACTGTTTTTT CAWSTGVATNEKLFF
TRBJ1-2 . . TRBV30 TGTGCCTGGAGTGTACAATCGTATGGCTACACCTTC CAWSVQSYGYTF
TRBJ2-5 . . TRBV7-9 TGTGCCAGCAGCGAGGAGCCTCTCCAAGAGACCCAGTACTTC CASSEEPLQETQYF
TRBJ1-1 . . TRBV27 TGTGCCAGCAGGGCCCGCCCCCAGGGGAACACTGAAGCTTTCTTT CASRARPQGNTEAFF
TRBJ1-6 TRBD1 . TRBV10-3 TGTGCCATCTCAAGGGACAGGGATAATTCACCCCTCCACTTT CAISRDRDNSPLHF
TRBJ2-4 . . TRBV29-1 TGCAGCGTGGCCGGGATAGCCAAAAACATTCAGTACTTC CSVAGIAKNIQYF
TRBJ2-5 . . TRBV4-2 TGTGCCAGCAGCCAAGAGGGGAGCCCCCAAGAGACCCAGTACTTC CASSQEGSPQETQYF
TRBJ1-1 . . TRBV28 TGTGCCAGCAGGCCGGGGGGTCGTACCACTGAAGCTTTCTTT CASRPGGRTTEAFF
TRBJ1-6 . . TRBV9 TGTGCCAGCAGCGAATTCCTGGACAGACATAATTCACCCCTCCACTTT CASSEFLDRHNSPLHF
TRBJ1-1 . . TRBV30 TGTGCCTGGAGTGTAGTGGGGGGGAACACTGAAGCTTTCTTT CAWSVVGGNTEAFF
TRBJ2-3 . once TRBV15 TGTGCCACCAGCAGAGCCCGAACTAGCACAGATACGCAGTATTTT CATSRARTSTDTQYF
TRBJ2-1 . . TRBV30 TGTGCCTGGAGTGTAGGGGGTTCCCCCTACAATGAGCAGTTCTTC CAWSVGGSPYNEQFF
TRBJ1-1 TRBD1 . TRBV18 TGTGCCAGCTCGACAGGGGTCACTGAAGCTTTCTTT CASSTGVTEAFF
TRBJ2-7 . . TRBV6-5 TGTGCCAGCAGTTACGAGGCGGGGAAAAGCGAGCAGTACTTC CASSYEAGKSEQYF
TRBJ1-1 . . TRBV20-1 TGCAGTGCTAGTAACTCGGGGAACACTGAAGCTTTCTTT CSASNSGNTEAFF
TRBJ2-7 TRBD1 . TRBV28 TGTGCCAGCAGTTTTTACCCCGGGACAGGGATCTACGAGCAGTACTTC CASSFYPGTGIYEQYF
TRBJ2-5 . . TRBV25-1 TGTGCCAGCAGGTCTAATGGGGGGGCCTTGAAGACCCAGTACTTC CASRSNGGALKTQYF
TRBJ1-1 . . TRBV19 TGTGCCAGTAGCGGCCTCCAGGGTCGAGCTTTCTTT CASSGLQGRAFF
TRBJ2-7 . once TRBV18 TGTGCCAGCTCACCCCCCGACAGAGTGGGCTACGAGCAGTACTTC CASSPPDRVGYEQYF
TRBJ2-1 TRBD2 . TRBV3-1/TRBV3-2 TGTGCCAGCAGCCAGTTGGGGGGGGATGAGCAGTTCTTC CASSQLGGDEQFF